This is a list of T cell receptor beta chains from one sample in a study of T cell changes during pregnancy in multiple sclerosis. Using immunoSEQ multiplex PCR, the repertoire was profiled, and TCRdb retains in-frame clones only, with some absent. The sample lists about 62,000 clones, about 93% seen once, with about 3% in the top ten. This specimen was CD8+ T cells from peripheral blood mononuclear cells, taken in the second trimester of pregnancy. The receptors derive from a female donor with multiple sclerosis, enrolled in a pregnancy study. The CDR3 runs from the conserved cysteine through the conserved F or W.

j_gene | len | v_gene | CDR3aa
TRBJ2-7 | 13 | TRBV27 | CASSLGTGYEQYF
TRBJ2-7 | 18 | TRBV21-1 | CASSKYPPYTGHDYEQYF
TRBJ2-3 | 16 | TRBV7-9 | CASTRPEGRGTDTQYF
TRBJ1-2 | 13 | TRBV5-6 | CASSQTLSYGYTF
TRBJ1-1 | 15 | TRBV27 | CASSLRGTPNTEAFF
TRBJ2-7 | 13 | TRBV28 | CASSPLSHYEQYF
TRBJ1-5 | 21 | TRBV27 | CASSAFRRDTKDNVPGQPQHF
TRBJ2-3 | 18 | TRBV7-4 | CASSPGVRITSSTDTQYF
TRBJ2-5 | 11 | TRBV28 | CASSFAETQYF
TRBJ2-1 | 16 | TRBV5-5 | CASSPQGDRKRTEQFF
TRBJ2-5 | 18 | TRBV7-2 | CASSFKRPGTYSQETQYF
TRBJ1-1 | 13 | TRBV27 | CASSLSEAAEAFF
TRBJ2-7 | 12 | TRBV5-6 | CASSSGSYEQYF
TRBJ2-1 | 18 | TRBV5-1 | CASIPGLAGLSSYNEQFF
TRBJ2-3 | 19 | TRBV9 | CASSAALHKDITGTDTQYF
TRBJ2-1 | 16 | TRBV27 | CASNTSPGQGPNEQFF
TRBJ2-3 | 13 | TRBV10-3 | CAISSTTTDTQYF
TRBJ2-5 | 16 | TRBV5-1 | CASSGRSASGRETQYF
TRBJ2-2 | 16 | TRBV7-6 | CASTESGRQDTGELFF
TRBJ2-7 | 12 | TRBV19 | CASSPGTYEQYF
TRBJ2-4 | 16 | TRBV9 | CASSVGLAGTKNIQYF
TRBJ2-7 | 15 | TRBV4-2 | CASSQGAAGKGEQYF
TRBJ2-7 | 13 | TRBV9 | CASSGTGGSEQYF
TRBJ2-1 | 17 | TRBV28 | CASSFSSGGPSYNEQFF
TRBJ2-7 | 14 | TRBV29-1 | CSVETGDTHYEQYF
TRBJ2-2 | 11 | TRBV29-1 | CSVSGTGELFF
TRBJ2-3 | 12 | TRBV5-4 | CASSYYADTQYF
TRBJ2-1 | 14 | TRBV11-2 | CASSLGLAANEQFF
TRBJ2-1 | 13 | TRBV9 | CASSVSGHNEQFF
TRBJ2-3 | 13 | TRBV7-9 | CASNSGQSDTQYF
TRBJ2-1 | 11 | TRBV29-1 | CSVELWSEQFF
TRBJ2-2 | 16 | TRBV7-9 | CASSPTSGRASGELFF
TRBJ2-7 | 15 | TRBV27 | CASTNRDRAGGEQYF
TRBJ2-5 | 15 | TRBV13 | CASSFLAGGRETQYF
TRBJ1-4 | 13 | TRBV6-6 | CASTTGGGEKLFF
TRBJ2-3 | 16 | TRBV13 | CASSPLQGLAGRTQYF
TRBJ2-1 | 12 | TRBV29-1 | CSVVSEHNEQFF
TRBJ2-5 | 14 | TRBV27 | CASSNQGATKTQYF
TRBJ2-1 | 12 | TRBV27 | CASRTGWNEQFF
TRBJ2-7 | 13 | TRBV6-5 | CASSYSSKLEQYF
TRBJ1-1 | 13 | TRBV27 | CASSFGANTEAFF
TRBJ2-1 | 15 | TRBV5-1 | CASSFFSGAYNEQFF
TRBJ1-5 | 15 | TRBV19 | CASWTWTTGNQPQHF
TRBJ1-3 | 14 | TRBV27 | CASSSGGSGNTIYF
TRBJ1-1 | 14 | TRBV2 | CASSPGQGDTEAFF
TRBJ1-2 | 14 | TRBV7-8 | CASSPQGANYGYTF
TRBJ2-7 | 15 | TRBV28 | CASRPPGAPPDEQYF
TRBJ2-1 | 14 | TRBV28 | CASSLTSLGNEQFF
TRBJ1-5 | 15 | TRBV5-4 | CASSLGTAANQPQHF
TRBJ1-1 | 14 | TRBV27 | CASSSINRVAEAFF
TRBJ2-3 | 15 | TRBV4-1 | CASSQGAGGADTQYF
TRBJ2-7 | 15 | TRBV27 | CASTGRDRGLYEQYF
TRBJ2-5 | 15 | TRBV13 | CASSPDRGLEETQYF
TRBJ2-5 | 15 | TRBV5-4 | CASSLRTEYQETQYF
TRBJ2-3 | 15 | TRBV4-2 | CASSRGTSGKDTQYF
TRBJ2-3 | 15 | TRBV11-2 | CASSSRWTSTDTQYF
TRBJ2-1 | 11 | TRBV28 | CASLHFNEQFF
TRBJ2-7 | 14 | TRBV7-6 | CASSSGTGDYEQYF
TRBJ2-7 | 24 | TRBV9 | CASSVGPPGQGLLFPSGRIYEQYF
TRBJ2-5 | 16 | TRBV25-1 | CASSESGQVIQETQYF